This T cell receptor (beta chain) is drawn from a study of long-term antiretroviral therapy in people with HIV. Study context: In the earliest collections, sampling predates the 2015 immediate-ART recommendation by about a decade.

About this clone itself: What it binds is unknown.

Investigators performed immunoSEQ version v3.0 at survey level. Clones were sequenced by immunoSEQ multiplex PCR, and TCRdb holds only the in-frame ones, with some missing. The data contain over 25,000 clones, 75% to 90% of them singletons. The ends lost 4 bases at V and 4 bases at J; junction bases unmatched: 7. Germline-derived CDR1 and CDR2 are SQVTM and ANQGSEA. The CDR3 runs to 14 residues. Overall study results and limits: Blood dates from about 2003 to 2018, possibly under older ART regimens.

The sample in question was unsorted PBMCs, obtained 3.2 years before starting antiretroviral therapy. V is TRBV29-1 and J is TRBJ1-3, with 7 bases matching TRBD1. The clonotype originates from a man aged 50 to 60 with HIV. CDR3 nucleotides: TGCAGCGTTGGTTTCGGGACAGTGGGAAACACCATATATTTT. Protein: CSVGFGTVGNTIYF. The entire variable domain, with the rest obtained from reference TRBV29-1 and TRBJ1-3, is as follows: SAVISQKPSRDICQRGTSLTIQCQVDSQVTMMFWYRQQPGQSLTLIATANQGSEATYESGFVIDKFPISRPNLTFSTLTVSNMSPEDSSIYLCSVGFGTVGNTIYFGEGSWLTVV.